This passage covers 19 T cell receptor beta chains from one sample sequenced in a study of cytomegalovirus exposure and HLA in healthy donors. The PCR made use of 60 Vbeta and 13 Jbeta primers. The assay was immunoSEQ multiplex PCR, and TCRdb's table has in-frame clones only and misses some. Its table lists 150,000 or so clones. Sequencing used PBMCs. The origin of the receptors is a man between 18 and 29 years old in good health and CMV-seronegative.

The gene calls are TRBV28 and TRBJ2-5, with a possible D match to TRBD2 (5 bases). The germline CDR1 and CDR2 sequences are MDHEN and SYDVKM. Deletions cut 3 bases from V and 1 base from J, with 12 bases between. The CDR3 has 15 residues. CDR3 region: CASSLYSAGQETQYF. DNA of the CDR3: TGTGCCAGCAGTTTGTACTCGGCGGGCCAAGAGACCCAGTACTTC. The whole variable domain, remainder taken from reference TRBV28 and TRBJ2-5, is DVKVTQSSRYLVKRTGEKVFLECVQDMDHENMFWYRQDPGLGLRLIYFSYDVKMKEKGDIPEGYSVSREKKERFSLILESASTNQTSMYLCASSLYSAGQETQYFGPGTRLLVL.

The chain combines TRBV6-5 with TRBJ1-2; a weak D match, TRBD1 (5 bases). Between the trimmed V and J ends, which lost 5 bases and 3 bases, there was a span of 10 bases. The CDR3 consists of 13 residues. Per the germline V gene, CDR1 is MNHEY and CDR2 is SVGAGI. The CDR3 sequence: CASSPRGYYGYTF. The CDR3 DNA reads as TGTGCCAGCAGTCCTAGGGGCTACTATGGCTACACCTTC.

The chain recombines TRBV7-2 with TRBJ1-2, with 9 bases matching TRBD1. J was trimmed by 8 bases and V by 6 bases; bases with no gene match: 10. Per the germline V gene, CDR1 is SGHTA and CDR2 is FQGNSA. The CDR3 spans 14 residues. The CDR3 region has the DNA TGTGCCAGCAGGCGGGACAGGGTTCGGAGCGGCTACACCTTC. Protein product: CASRRDRVRSGYTF. Looking up the rest from reference TRBV7-2 and TRBJ1-2 gives the full variable domain: GAGVSQSPSNKVTEKGKDVELRCDPISGHTALYWYRQSLGQGLEFLIYFQGNSAPDKSGLPSDRFSAERTGGSVSTLTIQRTQQEDSAVYLCASRRDRVRSGYTFGSGTRLTVV.

The genes are TRBV6-6 and TRBJ2-5, with D possibly being TRBD1 (6 bases). Between the trimmed V and J ends, which lost 6 bases and 5 bases, there was a span of 16 bases. Per the germline V gene, CDR1 is MNHNY and CDR2 is SVGAGI (reference sequence). This CDR3 contains 14 residues. CDR3 DNA sequence: TGTGCCAGCAGCTCCAGGGGTGGGATGGAGACCCAGTACTTC. Amino acids: CASSSRGGMETQYF.

The chain uses TRBV9 and TRBJ1-1, with D possibly matching TRBD1 (5 bases). Germline V CDR1 and CDR2: SGDLS, YYNGEE. Trimming shortened V by 4 bases and J by 5 bases, and 24 bases separated the two germline ends. CDR3 length equals 17 residues. Written as DNA, the CDR3 is TGTGCCAGCAGCCCGCGACCTACCTGGGGACTGGGAACTGAAGCTTTCTTT. It yields the protein CASSPRPTWGLGTEAFF.

The chain is built from TRBV28 and TRBJ1-1; the D gene is possibly TRBD1 (6 bases). Germline CDR1 reads MDHEN; CDR2 reads SYDVKM. CDR3 length equals 15 residues. V was cut by 6 bases and J by 4 bases, with 18 bases left in between. The CDR3 protein is CASRSDQGQGTEAFF. The CDR3 DNA is TGTGCCAGCAGATCAGATCAGGGGCAGGGCACTGAAGCTTTCTTT.

The genes are TRBV7-3 and TRBJ1-1; D remains unclear. Trimming left V 5 bases short and J 0 bases short, with 10 bases between. The CDR3 runs to 14 residues. Germline lookup yields CDR1 SGHTA and CDR2 FQGTGA. CDR3 sequence (DNA): TGTGCCAGCAGCCTCCACGGGATGAACACTGAAGCTTTCTTT. Protein product: CASSLHGMNTEAFF.

This chain links TRBV7-9 with TRBJ1-4, with D possibly being TRBD1 (5 bases). Germline V gene data show CDR1 as SEHNR and CDR2 as FQNEAQ (reference sequence). Trimming pared 5 bases from V and 3 bases from J, leaving 10 bases between. The CDR3 is 14 residues long. CDR3 coding DNA: TGTGCCAGCAGCGTGACAGAACCTAATGAAAAACTGTTTTTT. It yields the protein CASSVTEPNEKLFF.

V gene TRBV5-1 combines with J gene TRBJ1-5, with TRBD1 matching 12 bases. CDR1 is SGHRS and CDR2 is YFSETQ in the germline V gene. V trimming: 5 bases; J trimming: 5 bases; junction bases outside the gene matches: 5. The CDR3 spans 15 residues. CDR3 sequence reads: CASSPGTGGDQPQHF. The CDR3 nucleotides are TGCGCCAGCAGTCCCGGGACAGGGGGCGATCAGCCCCAGCATTTT.

This rearrangement joins TRBV5-1 to TRBJ2-6; the match to TRBD1 covers 7 bases. The CDR3 is made up of 16 amino acids. V lost 1 base to trimming and J lost 2 bases; unmatched junction nucleotides: 3. Germline V gene data show CDR1 as SGHRS and CDR2 as YFSETQ. The CDR3 region has the DNA TGCGCCAGCAGCTTGCCCGGGACAGCTGGGGCCAACGTCCTGACTTTC. Encoded protein: CASSLPGTAGANVLTF.

V usage is TRBV9 and J usage is TRBJ2-3; possible D gene TRBD2, 6 bases. V lost 0 bases and J 3 bases, leaving 14 bases between the germline ends. There are 16 residues in the CDR3. Germline V gene data show CDR1 as SGDLS and CDR2 as YYNGEE. CDR3 nucleotides: TGTGCCAGCAGCGTAGGGGTATTGCGGGATACAGATACGCAGTATTTT. It codes for CASSVGVLRDTDTQYF.

The V and J genes are TRBV27 and TRBJ2-3; D call uncertain. This CDR3 region has 13 residues. Trimming pared 1 base from V and 4 bases from J, leaving 6 bases between. Per germline, CDR1 MNHEY and CDR2 SMNVEV (reference sequence). CDR3 in DNA: TGTGCCAGCAGTTTATACAGACCAGATACGCAGTATTTT. It translates to CASSLYRPDTQYF.

V gene TRBV7-3 combines with J gene TRBJ2-3; D might be TRBD1 (7 bases). Trimming took off 5 bases at V and 6 bases at J, with 15 bases between the two ends. The CDR3 contains 14 residues. The germline CDR1 and CDR2 sequences are SGHTA and FQGTGA. The CDR3 sequence: CASSGQGGADTQYF. The CDR3 bases are TGTGCCAGCAGCGGCCAGGGGGGCGCGGATACGCAGTATTTT.

The V gene is TRBV6-1, the J gene TRBJ1-1, with D tentatively TRBD1 (5 bases). CDR1 is MNHNS, CDR2 SASEGT, per germline. Trimming removed 7 bases at V and 0 bases at J, with 12 bases between. CDR3 length: 14 residues. The CDR3 here is CASTGGGVNTEAFF. The CDR3 DNA sequence: TGTGCCAGCACCGGCGGAGGGGTGAACACTGAAGCTTTCTTT.

The genes are TRBV10-3 and TRBJ2-7, with TRBD2 identical over 16 bases. The CDR3 has 15 amino acids. Germline-derived CDR1 and CDR2 are ENHRY and SYGVKD. Trimming cost V 6 bases and J 5 bases; bases outside gene matches: 4. In DNA, the CDR3 is TGTGCCATCAGGGGACTAGCGGGAGGGAAGGACGAGCAGTACTTC. Translated: CAIRGLAGGKDEQYF.

J is TRBJ2-7 and V is TRBV27; 8 nucleotides line up with TRBD2. V was clipped by 2 bases and J by 3 bases; unmatched bases: 6. This CDR3 contains 15 residues. Germline V CDR1 and CDR2: MNHEY, SMNVEV (reference sequence). This chain's CDR3 is CASSLPGGRIYEQYF. The CDR3 DNA reads TGTGCCAGCAGTTTACCGGGGGGGAGAATCTACGAGCAGTACTTC.

The V call is TRBV27, the J call TRBJ1-1; 9 nucleotides match TRBD1. J lost 7 bases, V lost 6 bases, and 6 bases had no gene match. The germline gives CDR1 MNHEY, CDR2 SMNVEV (reference sequence). This CDR3 comprises 13 residues. In DNA, the CDR3 is TGTGCCAGCAGGGACAGGGGAGGTGTTGAAGCTTTCTTT. Encoded protein: CASRDRGGVEAFF.

The V gene is TRBV5-6, the J gene TRBJ2-3; 10 bases are shared with TRBD2. This CDR3 has 16 amino acids. The V segment lost 1 base and the J segment 6 bases; nucleotides outside the gene matches: 8. Per germline, CDR1 SGHDT and CDR2 YYEEEE. DNA of the CDR3: TGTGCCAGCAGCTTGTTGGGGGTAGCGGGGGGCGATACGCAGTATTTT. It is translated as CASSLLGVAGGDTQYF.

The gene calls are TRBV28 and TRBJ2-2; 8 bases agree with TRBD1. Germline V lookup: CDR1 MDHEN, CDR2 SYDVKM. V trimming: 3 bases; J trimming: 5 bases; junction bases outside the gene matches: 8. The CDR3 length is 16 residues. The CDR3 coding sequence is TGTGCCAGCAGTTTGGCCCAGGGGGCTGGTACCGGGGAGCTGTTTTTT. Translated, it gives CASSLAQGAGTGELFF.